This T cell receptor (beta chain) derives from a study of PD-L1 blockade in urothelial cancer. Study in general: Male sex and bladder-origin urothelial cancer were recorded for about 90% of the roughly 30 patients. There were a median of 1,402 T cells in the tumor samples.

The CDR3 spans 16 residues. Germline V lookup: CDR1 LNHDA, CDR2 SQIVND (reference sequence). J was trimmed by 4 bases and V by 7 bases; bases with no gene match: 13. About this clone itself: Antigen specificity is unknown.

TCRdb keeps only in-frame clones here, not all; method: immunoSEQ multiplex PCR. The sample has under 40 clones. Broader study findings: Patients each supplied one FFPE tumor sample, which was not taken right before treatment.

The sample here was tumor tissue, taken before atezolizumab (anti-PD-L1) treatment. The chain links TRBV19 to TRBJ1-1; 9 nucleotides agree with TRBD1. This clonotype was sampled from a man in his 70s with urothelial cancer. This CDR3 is CASILSSATGGTEAFF. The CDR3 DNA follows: TGTGCCAGTATTCTCTCAAGCGCGACAGGGGGCACTGAAGCTTTCTTT.